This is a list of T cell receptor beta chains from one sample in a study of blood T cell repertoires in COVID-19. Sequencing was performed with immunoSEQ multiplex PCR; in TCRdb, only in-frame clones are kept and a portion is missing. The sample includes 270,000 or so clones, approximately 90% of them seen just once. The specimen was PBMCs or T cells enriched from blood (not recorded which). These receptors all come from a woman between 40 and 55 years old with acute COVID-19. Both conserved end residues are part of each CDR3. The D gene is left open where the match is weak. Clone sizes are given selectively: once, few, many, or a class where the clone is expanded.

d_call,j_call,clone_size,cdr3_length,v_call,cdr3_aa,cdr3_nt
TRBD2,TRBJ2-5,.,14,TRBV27,CASKKGTSLETQYF,TGTGCCAGCAAGAAAGGGACTAGTTTAGAGACCCAGTACTTC
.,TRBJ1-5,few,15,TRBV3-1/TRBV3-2,CASSQSQQSNQPQHF,TGTGCCAGCAGCCAATCCCAACAGAGCAATCAGCCCCAGCATTTT
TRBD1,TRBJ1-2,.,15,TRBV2,CASRPTGTAVYGYTF,TGTGCCAGCAGGCCAACCGGGACAGCTGTCTATGGCTACACCTTC
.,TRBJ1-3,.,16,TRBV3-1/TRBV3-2,CASSPPGGAGGNTIYF,TGTGCCAGCAGCCCCCCTGGAGGGGCCGGAGGAAACACCATATATTTT
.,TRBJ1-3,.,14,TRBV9,CASSAGLSGNTIYF,TGTGCCAGCAGCGCGGGGTTATCTGGAAACACCATATATTTT
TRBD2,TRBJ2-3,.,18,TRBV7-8,CASSLGASGAGLTDTQYF,TGTGCCAGCAGCTTAGGGGCTAGCGGGGCGGGGCTCACAGATACGCAGTATTTT
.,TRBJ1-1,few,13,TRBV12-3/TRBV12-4,CASSPLMNTEAFF,TGTGCCAGCAGTCCTCTTATGAACACTGAAGCTTTCTTT
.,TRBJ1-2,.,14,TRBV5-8,CASSSSGLAPRSIF,TGTGCCAGCAGCTCCTCTGGACTTGCCCCAAGATCGATATTC
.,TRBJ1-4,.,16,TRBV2,CASSVDRYATNEKLFF,TGTGCCAGCAGTGTAGACAGATATGCAACTAATGAAAAACTGTTTTTT
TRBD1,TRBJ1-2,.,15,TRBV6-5,CASSYSGQGNYGYTF,TGTGCCAGCAGTTACTCGGGACAGGGAAACTATGGCTACACCTTC
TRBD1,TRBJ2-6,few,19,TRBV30,CAWSKRRGQGSSGANVLTF,TGTGCCTGGAGTAAACGGCGGGGACAGGGGAGCTCTGGGGCCAACGTCCTGACTTTC
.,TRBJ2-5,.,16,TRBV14,CASSQEGRWRGETQYF,TGTGCCAGCAGCCAAGAAGGCCGGTGGAGGGGAGAGACCCAGTACTTC
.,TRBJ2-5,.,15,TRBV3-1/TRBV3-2,CASSQVGGRLKTQYF,TGTGCCAGCAGCCAAGTGGGTGGGAGACTGAAGACCCAGTACTTC
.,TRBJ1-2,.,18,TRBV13,CASSDRAFGTSVEYGYTF,TGTGCCAGCAGCGACCGAGCGTTTGGGACATCCGTCGAGTATGGCTACACCTTC
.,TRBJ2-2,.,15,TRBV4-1,CASRTTGLNTGELFF,TGCGCCAGCAGAACGACGGGACTCAACACCGGGGAGCTGTTTTTT
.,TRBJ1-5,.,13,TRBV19,CASSISTPRPQHF,TGTGCCAGTAGTATAAGCACCCCTAGGCCCCAGCATTTT
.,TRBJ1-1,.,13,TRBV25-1,CASSLHGGTEAFF,TGTGCCAGCAGCCTTCATGGCGGCACTGAAGCTTTCTTT
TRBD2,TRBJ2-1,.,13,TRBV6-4,CASSDSASGEQFF,TGTGCCAGCAGTGACTCGGCTAGCGGTGAGCAGTTCTTC
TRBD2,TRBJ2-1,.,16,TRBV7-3,CASSARTSGSNNEQFF,TGTGCCAGCAGCGCAAGGACTAGCGGGAGCAACAATGAGCAGTTCTTC
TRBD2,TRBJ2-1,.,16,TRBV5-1,CASSLVPGLAYNEQFF,TGCGCCAGCAGCTTGGTCCCGGGACTAGCCTACAATGAGCAGTTCTTC
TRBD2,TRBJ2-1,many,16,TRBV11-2,CASSLVALAGKDEQFF,TGTGCCAGCAGCTTAGTAGCGCTAGCGGGGAAGGATGAGCAGTTCTTC
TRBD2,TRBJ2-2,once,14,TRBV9,CASTKRENTGELFF,TGTGCCAGCACTAAGCGGGAGAACACCGGGGAGCTGTTTTTT
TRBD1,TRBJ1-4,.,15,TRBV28,CASSLTDRVPEKLFF,TGTGCCAGCAGTTTAACAGACAGGGTACCTGAAAAACTGTTTTTT
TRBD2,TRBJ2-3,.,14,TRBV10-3,CAIRPTSGTDTQYF,TGTGCCATCAGACCTACTAGCGGGACAGATACGCAGTATTTT
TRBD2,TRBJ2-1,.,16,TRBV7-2,CASSTWTSGSYNEQFF,TGTGCCAGCAGCACATGGACTAGCGGCTCCTACAATGAGCAGTTCTTC
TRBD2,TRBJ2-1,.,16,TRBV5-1,CASSLSGLAGGDEQFF,TGCGCCAGCAGCTTATCGGGACTAGCGGGAGGGGATGAGCAGTTCTTC